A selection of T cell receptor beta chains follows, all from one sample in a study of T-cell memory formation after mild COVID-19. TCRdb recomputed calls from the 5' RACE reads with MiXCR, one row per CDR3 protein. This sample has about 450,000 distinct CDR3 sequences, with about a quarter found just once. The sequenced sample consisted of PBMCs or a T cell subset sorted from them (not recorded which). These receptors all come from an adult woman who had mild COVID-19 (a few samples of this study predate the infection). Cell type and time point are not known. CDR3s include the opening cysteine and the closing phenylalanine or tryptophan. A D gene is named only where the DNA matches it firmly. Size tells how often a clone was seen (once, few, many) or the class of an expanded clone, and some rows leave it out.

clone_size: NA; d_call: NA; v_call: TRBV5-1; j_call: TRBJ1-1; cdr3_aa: CASSLDGVGNTEAFF; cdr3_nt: TGCGCCAGCAGCCTCGACGGGGTGGGGAACACTGAAGCTTTCTTT
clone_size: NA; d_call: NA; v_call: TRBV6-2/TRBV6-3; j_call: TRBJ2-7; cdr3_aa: CASSYPSQQYF; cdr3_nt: TGTGCCAGCAGTTACCCTTCCCAGCAGTACTTC
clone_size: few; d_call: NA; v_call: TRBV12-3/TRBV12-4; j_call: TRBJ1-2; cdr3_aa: CASSFSRAGYGYTF; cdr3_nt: TGTGCCAGCAGTTTTAGCCGGGCCGGCTATGGCTACACCTTC
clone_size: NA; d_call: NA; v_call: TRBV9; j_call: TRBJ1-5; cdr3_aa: CASSVGESQPQHF; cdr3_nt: TGTGCCAGCAGCGTAGGAGAAAGTCAGCCCCAGCATTTT
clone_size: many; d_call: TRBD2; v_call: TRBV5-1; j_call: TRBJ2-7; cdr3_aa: CASSYSNSGRADQQYF; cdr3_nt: TGCGCCAGCAGCTATTCCAATAGCGGGAGGGCAGATCAGCAGTACTTC
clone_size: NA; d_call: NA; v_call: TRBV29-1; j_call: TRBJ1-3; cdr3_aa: CSVDGGNENTIYF; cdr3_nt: TGCAGCGTTGATGGGGGTAACGAAAACACCATATATTTT
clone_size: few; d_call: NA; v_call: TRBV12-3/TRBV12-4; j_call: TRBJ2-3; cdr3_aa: CASSLGLARTDTQYF; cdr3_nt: TGTGCCAGCAGTTTAGGGCTAGCTAGAACAGATACGCAGTATTTT
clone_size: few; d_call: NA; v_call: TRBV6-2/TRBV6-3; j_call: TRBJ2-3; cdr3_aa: CASSYRAVGTQYF; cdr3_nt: TGTGCCAGCAGTTACCGCGCGGTGGGTACGCAGTATTTT
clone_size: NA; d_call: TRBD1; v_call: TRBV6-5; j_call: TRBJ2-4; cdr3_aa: CASRSLSGQGSKNIQYF; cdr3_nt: TGTGCCAGCAGATCCCTTTCGGGACAGGGGTCGAAAAACATTCAGTACTTC
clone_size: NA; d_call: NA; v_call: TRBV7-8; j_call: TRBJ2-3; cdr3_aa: CASSLGGGIKTDTQYF; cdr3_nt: TGTGCCAGCAGCTTAGGGGGCGGGATCAAAACAGATACGCAGTATTTT
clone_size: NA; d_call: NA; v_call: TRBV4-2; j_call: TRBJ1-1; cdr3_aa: CASSQDGRENTEAFF; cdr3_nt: TGTGCCAGCAGCCAAGATGGGAGGGAGAACACTGAAGCTTTCTTT